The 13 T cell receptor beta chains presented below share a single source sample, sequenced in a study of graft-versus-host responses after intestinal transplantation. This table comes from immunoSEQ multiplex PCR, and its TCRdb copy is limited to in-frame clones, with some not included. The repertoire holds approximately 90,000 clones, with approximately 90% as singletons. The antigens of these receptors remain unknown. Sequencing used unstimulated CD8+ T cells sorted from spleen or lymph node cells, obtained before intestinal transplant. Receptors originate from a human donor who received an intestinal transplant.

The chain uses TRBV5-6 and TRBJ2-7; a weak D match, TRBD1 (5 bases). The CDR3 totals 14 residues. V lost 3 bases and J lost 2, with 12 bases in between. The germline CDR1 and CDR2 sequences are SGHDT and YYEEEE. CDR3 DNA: TGTGCCAGCAGCTCAGATGACAGACCCTACGAGCAGTACTTC. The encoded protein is CASSSDDRPYEQYF.

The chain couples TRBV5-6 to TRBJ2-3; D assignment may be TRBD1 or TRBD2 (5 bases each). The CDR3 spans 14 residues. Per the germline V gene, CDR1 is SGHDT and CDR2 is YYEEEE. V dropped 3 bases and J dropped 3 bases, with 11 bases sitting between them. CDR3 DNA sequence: TGTGCCAGCAGCTACGGGGACGGAACAGATACGCAGTATTTT. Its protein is CASSYGDGTDTQYF.

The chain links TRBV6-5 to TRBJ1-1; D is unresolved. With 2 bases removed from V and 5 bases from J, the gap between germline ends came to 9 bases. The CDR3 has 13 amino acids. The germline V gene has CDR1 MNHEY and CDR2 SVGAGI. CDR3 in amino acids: CASSYEARTEAFF. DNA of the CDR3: TGTGCCAGCAGTTACGAGGCGAGGACTGAAGCTTTCTTT.

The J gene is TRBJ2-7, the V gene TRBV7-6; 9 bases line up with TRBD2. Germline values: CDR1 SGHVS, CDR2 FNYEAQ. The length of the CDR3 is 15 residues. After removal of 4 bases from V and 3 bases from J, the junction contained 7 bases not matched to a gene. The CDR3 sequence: CASSYLAGVVYEQYF. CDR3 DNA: TGTGCCAGCAGCTACTTAGCGGGAGTCGTCTACGAGCAGTACTTC. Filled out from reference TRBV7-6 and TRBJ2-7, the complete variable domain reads GAGVSQSPRYKVTKRGQDVALRCDPISGHVSLYWYRQALGQGPEFLTYFNYEAQQDKSGLPNDRFSAERPEGSISTLTIQRTEQRDSAMYRCASSYLAGVVYEQYFGPGTRLTVT.

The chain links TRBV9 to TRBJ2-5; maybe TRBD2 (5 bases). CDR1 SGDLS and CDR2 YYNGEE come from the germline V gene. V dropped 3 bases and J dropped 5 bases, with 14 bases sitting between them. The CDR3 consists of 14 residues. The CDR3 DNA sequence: TGTGCCAGCAGCGAGAGTAGCGCGGCCGAGACCCAGTACTTC. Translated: CASSESSAAETQYF.

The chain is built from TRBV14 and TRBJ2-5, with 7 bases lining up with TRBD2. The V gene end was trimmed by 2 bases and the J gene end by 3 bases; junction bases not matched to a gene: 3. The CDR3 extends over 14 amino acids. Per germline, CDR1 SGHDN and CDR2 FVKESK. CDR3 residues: CASSQSGREETQYF. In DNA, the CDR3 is TGTGCCAGCAGCCAAAGTGGGAGGGAAGAGACCCAGTACTTC.

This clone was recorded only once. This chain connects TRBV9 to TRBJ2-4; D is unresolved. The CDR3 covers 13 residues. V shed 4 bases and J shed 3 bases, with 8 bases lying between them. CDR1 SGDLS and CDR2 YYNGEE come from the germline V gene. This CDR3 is CASSPPHKNIQYF. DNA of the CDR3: TGTGCCAGCAGCCCCCCCCACAAAAACATTCAGTACTTC.

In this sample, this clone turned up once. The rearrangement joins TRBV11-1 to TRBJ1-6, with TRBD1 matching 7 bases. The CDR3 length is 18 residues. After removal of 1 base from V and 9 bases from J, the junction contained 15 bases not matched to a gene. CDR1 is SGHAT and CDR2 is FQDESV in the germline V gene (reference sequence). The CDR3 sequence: CASSLVVTGKVSASPLHF. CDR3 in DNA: TGTGCCAGCAGCTTAGTTGTGACAGGGAAGGTTAGCGCTTCACCCCTCCACTTT.

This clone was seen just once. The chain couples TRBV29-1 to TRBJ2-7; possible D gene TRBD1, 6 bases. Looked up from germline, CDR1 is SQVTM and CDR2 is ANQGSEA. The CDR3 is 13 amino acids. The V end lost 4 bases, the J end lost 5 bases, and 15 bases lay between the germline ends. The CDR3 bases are TGCAGCGTTGTTCCCAGGGGTGGAGACGAGCAGTACTTC. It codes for CSVVPRGGDEQYF.

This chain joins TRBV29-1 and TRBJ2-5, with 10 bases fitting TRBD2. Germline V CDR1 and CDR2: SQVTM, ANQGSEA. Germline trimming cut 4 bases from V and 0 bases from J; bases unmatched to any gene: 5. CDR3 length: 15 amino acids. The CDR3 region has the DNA TGCAGCGTTGGAACTAGCGGGGTGTACCAAGAGACCCAGTACTTC. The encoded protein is CSVGTSGVYQETQYF.

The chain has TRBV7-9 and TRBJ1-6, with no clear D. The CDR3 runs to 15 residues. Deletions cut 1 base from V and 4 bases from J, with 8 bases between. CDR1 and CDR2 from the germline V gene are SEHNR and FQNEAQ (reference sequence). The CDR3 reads CASSLGWDYNSPLHF. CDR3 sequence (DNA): TGTGCCAGCAGCTTAGGCTGGGATTATAATTCACCCCTCCACTTT.

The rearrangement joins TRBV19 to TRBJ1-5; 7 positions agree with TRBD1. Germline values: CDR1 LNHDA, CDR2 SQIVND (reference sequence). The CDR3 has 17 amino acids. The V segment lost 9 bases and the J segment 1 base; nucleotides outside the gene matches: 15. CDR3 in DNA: TGTGCCAGCCCCTATATAGAGAGACAGGGCAGCAATCAGCCCCAGCATTTT. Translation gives CASPYIERQGSNQPQHF.

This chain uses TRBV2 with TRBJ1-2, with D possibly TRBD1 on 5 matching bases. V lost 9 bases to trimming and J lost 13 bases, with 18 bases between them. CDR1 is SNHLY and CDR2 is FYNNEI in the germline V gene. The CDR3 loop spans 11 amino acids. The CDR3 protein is CARCMGRGGTF. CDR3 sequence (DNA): TGTGCCAGATGCATGGGCCGGGGGGGCACCTTC. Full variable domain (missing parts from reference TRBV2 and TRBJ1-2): EPEVTQTPSHQVTQMGQEVILRCVPISNHLYFYWYRQILGQKVEFLVSFYNNEISEKSEIFDDQFSVERPDGSNFTLKIRSTKLEDSAMYFCARCMGRGGTFGSGTRLTVV.